This TCR beta chain was sequenced for a study of cytomegalovirus exposure and HLA in healthy donors. The primer mix had 60 Vbeta and 13 Jbeta primers. Measured with immunoSEQ multiplex PCR; TCRdb has only the in-frame clones, and not every one. The table has about 130,000 clones, approximately 74% seen once. The V gene's germline CDR1 is KGHSH and CDR2 LQKENI. This CDR3 contains 14 residues. V lost 3 bases, J lost 0 bases, and 6 bases lay in between. The clonotype originates from a man aged 40-50 years in good health and CMV-seropositive. The source material was PBMCs. The genes are TRBV18 and TRBJ2-1, with D possibly TRBD1 on 5 matching bases. This CDR3 reads CASSPDISYNEQFF. The CDR3 coding sequence is TGTGCCAGCTCACCGGACATCTCCTACAATGAGCAGTTCTTC. Full variable domain (outside the CDR3, taken from reference TRBV18 and TRBJ2-1): NAGVMQNPRHLVRRRGQEARLRCSPMKGHSHVYWYRQLPEEGLKFMVYLQKENIIDESGMPKERFSAEFPKEGPSILRIQQVVRGDSAAYFCASSPDISYNEQFFGPGTRLTVL.